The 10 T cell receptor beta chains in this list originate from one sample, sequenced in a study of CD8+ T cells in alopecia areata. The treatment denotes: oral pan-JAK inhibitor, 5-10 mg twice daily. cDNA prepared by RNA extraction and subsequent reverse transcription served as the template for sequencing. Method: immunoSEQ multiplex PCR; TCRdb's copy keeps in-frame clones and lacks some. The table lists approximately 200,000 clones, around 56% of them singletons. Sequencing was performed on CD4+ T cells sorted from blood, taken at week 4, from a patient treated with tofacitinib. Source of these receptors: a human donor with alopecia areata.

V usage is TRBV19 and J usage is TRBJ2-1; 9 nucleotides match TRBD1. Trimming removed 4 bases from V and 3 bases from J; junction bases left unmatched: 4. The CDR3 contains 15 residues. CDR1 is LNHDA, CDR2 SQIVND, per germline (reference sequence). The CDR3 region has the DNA TGTGCCAGTAGTAAGGACAGGGGTGGCTACAATGAGCAGTTCTTC. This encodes CASSKDRGGYNEQFF.

DNA of the CDR3: TGTGCCTGGGGACAGGGGGCGCAGCCCCAGCATTTT. As protein: CAWGQGAQPQHF. This chain links TRBV30 with TRBJ1-5, with 11 bases identical to TRBD1. V lost 5 bases and J lost 7; bases outside the gene matches: 1. Germline V gene sequence: CDR1 GTSNPN, CDR2 SVGIG (reference sequence). The CDR3 totals 12 residues.

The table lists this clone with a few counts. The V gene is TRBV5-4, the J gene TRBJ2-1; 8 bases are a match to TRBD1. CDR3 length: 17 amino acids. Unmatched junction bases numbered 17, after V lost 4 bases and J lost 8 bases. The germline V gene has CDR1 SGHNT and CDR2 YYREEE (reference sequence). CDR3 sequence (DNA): TGTGCCAGCAGCCCGAGACAGGGGTCAGGTGTAATCCATGAGCAGTTCTTC. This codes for CASSPRQGSGVIHEQFF.

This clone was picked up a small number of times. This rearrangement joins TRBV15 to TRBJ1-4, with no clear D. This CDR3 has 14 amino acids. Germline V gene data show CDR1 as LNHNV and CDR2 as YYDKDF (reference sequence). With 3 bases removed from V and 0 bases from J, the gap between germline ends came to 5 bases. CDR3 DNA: TGTGCCACCAGCAGCGATGCAACTAATGAAAAACTGTTTTTT. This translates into CATSSDATNEKLFF. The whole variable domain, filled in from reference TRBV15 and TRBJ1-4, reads DAMVIQNPRYQVTQFGKPVTLSCSQTLNHNVMYWYQQKSSQAPKLLFHYYDKDFNNEADTPDNFQSRRPNTSFCFLDIRSPGLGDTAMYLCATSSDATNEKLFFGSGTQLSVL.

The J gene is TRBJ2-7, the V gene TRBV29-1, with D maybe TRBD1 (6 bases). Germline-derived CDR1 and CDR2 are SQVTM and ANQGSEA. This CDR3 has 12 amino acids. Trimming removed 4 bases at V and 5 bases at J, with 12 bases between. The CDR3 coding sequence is TGCAGCGTTGCTCCCCAGGGGAACGAGCAGTACTTC. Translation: CSVAPQGNEQYF.

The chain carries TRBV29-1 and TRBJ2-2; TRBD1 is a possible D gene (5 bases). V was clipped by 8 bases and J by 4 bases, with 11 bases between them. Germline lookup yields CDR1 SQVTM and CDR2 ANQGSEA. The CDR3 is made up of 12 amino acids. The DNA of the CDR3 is TGCAGCTCATCCCAGGGCACCGGGGAGCTGTTTTTT. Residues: CSSSQGTGELFF.

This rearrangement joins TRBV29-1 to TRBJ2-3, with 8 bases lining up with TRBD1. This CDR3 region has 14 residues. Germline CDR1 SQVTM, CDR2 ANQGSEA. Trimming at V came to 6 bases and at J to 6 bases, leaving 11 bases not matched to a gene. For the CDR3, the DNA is TGCAGCGTCCTTGGACAGGGATGGGTGGATACGCAGTATTTT. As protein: CSVLGQGWVDTQYF.

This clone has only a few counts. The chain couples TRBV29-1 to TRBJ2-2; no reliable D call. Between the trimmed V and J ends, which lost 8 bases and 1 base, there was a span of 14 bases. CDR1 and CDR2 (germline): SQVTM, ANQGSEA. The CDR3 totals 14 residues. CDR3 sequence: CSFLETVNTGELFF. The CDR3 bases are TGCAGCTTTCTGGAGACGGTGAACACCGGGGAGCTGTTTTTT.

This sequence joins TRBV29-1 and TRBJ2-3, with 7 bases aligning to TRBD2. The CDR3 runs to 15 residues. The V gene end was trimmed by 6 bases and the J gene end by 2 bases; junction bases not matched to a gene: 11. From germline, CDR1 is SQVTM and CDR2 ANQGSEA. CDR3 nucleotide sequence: TGCAGCGTATCCACCACTAGCGCCTCCACAGATACGCAGTATTTT. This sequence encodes CSVSTTSASTDTQYF.

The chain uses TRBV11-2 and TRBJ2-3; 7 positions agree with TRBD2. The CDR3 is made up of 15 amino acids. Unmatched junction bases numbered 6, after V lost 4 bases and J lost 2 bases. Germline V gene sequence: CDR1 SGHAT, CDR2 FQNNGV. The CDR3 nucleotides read TGTGCCAGCAGCTCAGGGAGGGTGGTCACAGATACGCAGTATTTT. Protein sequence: CASSSGRVVTDTQYF.